The 6 T cell receptor beta chains below come from one sample, sequenced in a study of T cells in Graves' hyperthyroidism and ophthalmopathy. Using RNA transcripts as the source, TCR beta CDR3 regions were amplified. First-round RT-PCR with HTBI primers amplified the TCR CDR3 region. TCRdb called the multiplex PCR reads again in MiXCR, with one record for every CDR3 protein. Among about 540,000 distinct CDR3 sequences listed, 46% were seen once. The sequenced sample was peripheral blood or thyroid tissue (not recorded which). These receptors were obtained from a woman younger than 30 with Graves' hyperthyroidism.

V is TRBV20-1 and J is TRBJ1-5, with 7 bases matching TRBD1. The CDR3 is 14 amino acids. J lost 3 bases, V lost 3 bases, and 5 bases had no gene match. Germline CDR1 DFQATT, CDR2 SNEGSKA (reference sequence). This CDR3 reads CSASYGTDNQPQHF. As DNA, the CDR3 is TGCAGTGCTAGTTACGGGACAGACAATCAGCCCCAGCATTTT.

The chain recombines TRBV29-1 with TRBJ2-2; 10 nucleotides agree with TRBD1. Trimming removed 8 bases from V and 3 bases from J; junction bases left unmatched: 9. This CDR3 comprises 15 residues. Germline V CDR1 and CDR2: SQVTM, ANQGSEA. The CDR3 coding sequence is TGCAGCACCTTATCGGGGACAGGGGACACCGGGGAGCTGTTTTTT. It encodes CSTLSGTGDTGELFF.

This rearrangement joins TRBV10-2 to TRBJ2-6, with D maybe TRBD2 (6 bases). The germline V and J ends were trimmed by 4 bases and 2 bases, with 15 bases remaining between them. CDR3 size: 17 residues. From germline, CDR1 is WSHSY and CDR2 SAAADI. This CDR3 reads CASSVPGRGPGANVLTF. CDR3 bases: TGCGCCAGCAGTGTTCCCGGGAGAGGCCCTGGGGCCAACGTCCTGACTTTC.

A few counts support this clonotype. The V gene is TRBV6-5, the J gene TRBJ1-3, with 7 bases that match TRBD1. Germline V gene sequence: CDR1 MNHEY, CDR2 SVGAGI. V gave up 9 bases and J gave up 4 bases; unmatched junction bases: 6. The CDR3 is 13 amino acids. The CDR3 protein is CASGTVNGNTIYF. CDR3 DNA sequence: TGTGCCAGTGGGACAGTGAACGGAAACACCATATATTTT.

The chain joins TRBV29-1 to TRBJ1-1; no firm D call. The length of the CDR3 is 11 residues. V shed 8 bases and J shed 5 bases, with 12 bases lying between them. Germline V gene data show CDR1 as SQVTM and CDR2 as ANQGSEA. For the CDR3, the DNA is TGCAGCTTAGAGGCGGTAACTGAAGCTTTCTTT. It codes for CSLEAVTEAFF.

Concerning this clonotype: The missing conserved phenylalanine or tryptophan at the end of this CDR3 makes a read error likely. The chain joins TRBV6-6 to TRBJ1-4, with D maybe TRBD1 (5 bases). The CDR3 consists of 16 residues. In germline, CDR1 is MNHNY, CDR2 SVGAGI (reference sequence). Trimming removed 6 bases at V and 6 bases at J, with 20 bases between. CDR3 loop: CASRPIDSETDEKLFL. CDR3 DNA sequence: TGTGCCAGCAGGCCCATAGACAGCGAGACGGATGAAAAACTGTTTCTT.